This is a list of T cell receptor beta chains from one sample in a study of vaccination and CD4 T cells after COVID-19. Which antigens these TCRs recognize remains unknown. TCRdb re-called the PCR reads with MiXCR, one entry per CDR3 protein. The sample lists roughly 20,000 distinct CDR3 sequences; around 50% were seen once. The material was CD4+ T cells from blood, cultured in vitro, obtained about 7 months after SARS-CoV-2 vaccination. These receptors were collected from a human donor who had recovered from COVID-19. Both conserved end residues are part of each CDR3. Each record gives: CDR3 protein, CDR3 DNA, D gene, clone size, J gene, V gene. D genes are given only for firm matches. Only some rows state a clone size, as once, few, many or a class for expanded clones.

CASSYLRSTDTQYF | TGTGCCAGCAGTTACCTCAGGAGCACAGATACGCAGTATTTT | . | . | TRBJ2-3 | TRBV6-5
CASSSKTTGGYDGYTF | TGTGCCAGCAGCTCCAAAACGACAGGGGGGTACGATGGCTACACCTTC | TRBD1 | . | TRBJ1-2 | TRBV5-7
CSADQGAAGYEQYF | TGCAGTGCGGATCAGGGGGCCGCAGGATACGAGCAGTACTTC | TRBD1 | few | TRBJ2-7 | TRBV20-1
CASSSLTGTGDYEQYF | TGTGCCAGCTCTAGCCTCACCGGGACAGGGGACTACGAGCAGTACTTC | TRBD1 | once | TRBJ2-7 | TRBV18
CATSGIRRQPGINEQFF | TGTGCCACCAGCGGAATTAGACGCCAACCAGGGATCAATGAGCAGTTCTTC | . | . | TRBJ2-1 | TRBV15
CATSSGNYGYTF | TGTGCCACCAGCAGCGGGAACTATGGCTACACCTTC | . | few | TRBJ1-2 | TRBV15
CSATRQASSYNEQFF | TGCAGTGCTACCAGACAGGCGAGCTCCTACAATGAGCAGTTCTTC | . | . | TRBJ2-1 | TRBV20-1
CASSPSMRLAQYF | TGTGCCAGCAGCCCATCCATGCGGCTGGCGCAGTATTTT | . | . | TRBJ2-3 | TRBV7-2
CASSYSGGIGETQYF | TGTGCCAGCAGTTACTCGGGGGGGATCGGAGAGACCCAGTACTTC | TRBD2 | few | TRBJ2-5 | TRBV6-2/TRBV6-3
CSARDWGGPPNSPLHF | TGCAGTGCTCGTGACTGGGGGGGTCCACCAAATTCACCCCTCCACTTT | . | . | TRBJ1-6 | TRBV20-1
CASSLGVAKTQYF | TGTGCCAGCAGCTTAGGGGTGGCAAAGACCCAGTACTTC | . | . | TRBJ2-5 | TRBV7-6
CSASPGEETQYF | TGCAGTGCTAGTCCAGGGGAAGAGACCCAGTACTTC | . | . | TRBJ2-5 | TRBV20-1
CASRPSGGGNTDTQYF | TGTGCCAGCAGACCGAGCGGGGGAGGGAACACAGATACGCAGTATTTT | TRBD2 | . | TRBJ2-3 | TRBV12-3/TRBV12-4
CASSQDGGNTIYF | TGCGCCAGCAGCCAAGACGGGGGAAACACCATATATTTT | . | once | TRBJ1-3 | TRBV4-1
CASSLSGRSYNEQFF | TGTGCCAGCAGCTTGAGCGGCCGGTCCTACAATGAGCAGTTCTTC | . | few | TRBJ2-1 | TRBV7-2
CASTRGLAGVEGELFF | TGTGCCAGCACCCGGGGACTAGCGGGGGTCGAAGGGGAGCTGTTTTTT | TRBD2 | . | TRBJ2-2 | TRBV5-4
CASSGTLHYYEQYF | TGTGCCAGCAGCGGGACTTTACACTACTACGAGCAGTACTTC | . | . | TRBJ2-7 | TRBV6-2/TRBV6-3
CASEAGVDQPQHF | TGTGCCAGCGAGGCAGGGGTCGACCAGCCCCAGCATTTT | . | . | TRBJ1-5 | TRBV2
CATSRAPRSSYEQYF | TGTGCCACCAGCAGAGCCCCCAGGAGCTCCTACGAGCAGTACTTC | . | few | TRBJ2-7 | TRBV15
CASSSKLAGVAGELFF | TGTGCCAGCAGTTCCAAACTAGCGGGAGTAGCCGGGGAGCTGTTTTTT | TRBD2 | . | TRBJ2-2 | TRBV2
CASTTQGGGGETQYF | TGTGCCAGTACGACGCAGGGTGGGGGAGGAGAGACCCAGTACTTC | . | . | TRBJ2-5 | TRBV7-2
CASSSWTRDYVGEQFF | TGTGCCAGCAGCTCGTGGACCAGGGACTATGTTGGTGAGCAGTTCTTC | TRBD2 | . | TRBJ2-1 | TRBV7-8
CASSLALQGDEQYF | TGCGCCAGCAGCTTGGCCCTGCAGGGGGACGAGCAGTACTTC | TRBD1 | few | TRBJ2-7 | TRBV5-1
CASSDWGALDNEQFF | TGTGCCAGCAGTGACTGGGGGGCCTTGGACAATGAGCAGTTCTTC | . | . | TRBJ2-1 | TRBV2
CSAAQGFDYGYTF | TGCAGTGCTGCACAGGGATTTGACTATGGCTACACCTTC | . | . | TRBJ1-2 | TRBV20-1
CASSTVRRFSNQPQHF | TGTGCCAGCAGTACCGTCCGGCGGTTTAGCAATCAGCCCCAGCATTTT | . | few | TRBJ1-5 | TRBV6-4
CASSKCKRGPWQPQHF | TGTGCCAGCAGCAAATGTAAGAGGGGGCCGTGGCAGCCCCAGCATTTT | . | . | TRBJ1-5 | TRBV21-1
CASRTGPSGNTIYF | TGTGCCAGTAGGACAGGGCCCTCTGGAAACACCATATATTTT | TRBD1 | . | TRBJ1-3 | TRBV19